This T cell receptor (beta chain) is drawn from a study of shared clonotypes between healthy human individuals (dated by TCRdb to the early 2020s). Study-level background: A few men and a couple of women, aged 18 to 49 years, made up the cohort. Each donor's leukapheresis produced roughly between roughly 0.85 and 9.5 billion PBMCs. For each donor, three plates each were used for CD4 naive and CD4 memory, two plates were used for CD8 naive, and one plate was used for CD8 memory. To estimate repertoire size and how much clonotype sharing occurs between individuals, the study deeply sequenced the blood TCR repertoires of 4 to 6 healthy adults. Libraries were prepared and TCR repertoires were sequenced by different laboratories using diverse techniques, in order to increase sequencing depth and limit assay-specific biases.

The donors were healthy, HIV-negative adults who had no recently reported acute infections or vaccinations. Every donor was a Caucasian adult residing in Nashville, Tennessee, USA. Magnetic negative selection was used to enrich CD4+ T cells, after which naive cells were positively selected on CD45RA and the negative fraction became the memory subset. Blood was obtained by leukapheresis, after which PBMCs were separated by Ficoll-Histopaque density gradient centrifugation and cryopreserved in liquid nitrogen vapor phase. Analytical flow cytometry was used to check the purity and quantity of every magnetically sorted T cell population. Genomic DNA was isolated from each sorted fraction and quantified by UV absorbance on a Nanodrop 2000c. TCR CDR3 regions were amplified from genomic DNA by multiplex PCR using the deep immunoSEQ assay. Extracted genomic DNA from each cell subset was distributed evenly across all wells of several immunoSEQ 96-well plates, and each plate was treated as a replicate. For sorted subsets, each replicate PCR was loaded with about 200 ng genomic DNA, equivalent to about 33,000 T cell genomes. Purified libraries were quantified with a Qubit 3.0 fluorometer, sized on a Bioanalyzer 2100, and re-quantified with the KAPA Library Quantification kit. Each immunoSEQ 96-well plate was sequenced on its own single-read 150-cycle Illumina NextSeq 550 flow cell. In the authors' own workflow: Because the immunoSEQ output held only junctional sequences and lacked quality scores, the filtering could not match the filtering applied to full-length reads. To assign V/J genes and CDR3, sequences were annotated against IMGT germline references using PyIR, a Python wrapper for IgBLAST v1.9. Reads with weak V/J assignments (E-value above 1e-6), missing CDR3, stop codons, out-of-frame junctions, or ambiguous translated residues were removed. V3J clonotypes were defined by identical inferred V gene, J gene, and CDR3 amino acid sequence. To compute the percentage overlap between repertoires, the number of shared unique clonotypes was divided by the size of the smaller repertoire. RTK rarefaction, the Chao1 estimator, and Recon v2.1 estimates of unobserved clonotypes were used to assess repertoire richness. Generation probabilities for all TCRbeta clonotypes obtained by the gDNA method from several donors were computed using OLGA. Imported from immuneACCESS, the table was reduced by TCRdb to in-frame sequences with V and J called. These copies leave out some clones; in studies compared against another copy, an unresolved V gene accounts for under half, and the cause of the remainder is not known. V, J and clone size derive from that table, while D and trimming were established from the DNA sequence. The sample yields 1.4 million or so clones; 98% to 99% were counted once. The top ten clonotypes cover roughly 0.36% of the sample.

Note on this clone: Its binding antigen is unknown. No base qualities exist here, and no much larger clone lies one base off it.

The trim is 4 bases for V and 6 bases for J, with a gap of 13 bases between the germline ends. The CDR3, cysteine through phenylalanine, is 14 amino acids long. Just CDR3 DNA is preserved here, 42 bases in frame from base 1. The germline V gene provides CDR1 SGHRS and CDR2 YFSETQ. The research as a whole found: Higher generation probabilities were observed for clonotypes shared by all four sorted-subset donors than for non-shared clonotypes. Because the study included a small number of donors, the genetic and exposure-history diversity represented was limited. About 4.5% of naive CD4, 3.5% of naive CD8, around 2.3% of memory CD4, and 0.4% of memory CD8 clonotypes were shared across a few donors. Based on pairwise subsampling, the degree of clonotype sharing among donors was expected to be affected by sequencing depth. Sampling was restricted to blood, and TCR repertoires in tissue are likely to differ from TCR repertoires in blood. Even with the large sequencing depth, rarefaction of the sorted-subset datasets indicated that sequencing was incomplete. Larger estimated clonotype richness was generally found for naive subsets than for memory subsets.

The receptor's source is a man aged 25 to 40 in good health. This chain joins TRBV5-1 to TRBJ2-2; the D gene is unclear. Sequenced input: naive CD4+ T cells sorted from blood. Read against the paper, the sample's cell subset or site label means: CD45RA+ positively selected. The DNA is TGCGCCAGCAGCCCCTCAGTCGGCTCCGGGGAGCTGTTTTTT. Translated, it reads CASSPSVGSGELFF.